This TCR beta chain was sequenced during a study of lymphopenia after photon versus proton radiotherapy. General study findings and limits: In patients who died, overall survival fell as post-nadir TCR diversity dropped more. Photon-treated patients lost naive T cells and TCR diversity; proton-treated stayed stable. Oligoclonal CD8+ Temra expansion after nadir drove photon patients' diversity drop. Authors raise, but do not show, better survival with proton therapy.

This clone was counted a few times. What it recognizes is unknown. Germline values: CDR1 MNHNS, CDR2 SASEGT. The CDR3 is 15 residues long. Trimming cost V 0 bases and J 3 bases, with 12 bases left between them. The assay was immunoSEQ multiplex PCR, and TCRdb's table has in-frame clones only and misses some. The repertoire holds some 4,700 clones, about 70% seen once, with about 50% in the top ten. This TCR derives from a man aged 80 or over with esophageal cancer. J is TRBJ2-7 and V is TRBV6-1; no definite D call. The material sequenced was peripheral blood, taken from a patient treated with proton-based radiotherapy. The CDR3 DNA sequence: TGTGCCAGCAGTGAAGCATATGAGACTTACTACGAGCAGTACTTC. Its translation is CASSEAYETYYEQYF.